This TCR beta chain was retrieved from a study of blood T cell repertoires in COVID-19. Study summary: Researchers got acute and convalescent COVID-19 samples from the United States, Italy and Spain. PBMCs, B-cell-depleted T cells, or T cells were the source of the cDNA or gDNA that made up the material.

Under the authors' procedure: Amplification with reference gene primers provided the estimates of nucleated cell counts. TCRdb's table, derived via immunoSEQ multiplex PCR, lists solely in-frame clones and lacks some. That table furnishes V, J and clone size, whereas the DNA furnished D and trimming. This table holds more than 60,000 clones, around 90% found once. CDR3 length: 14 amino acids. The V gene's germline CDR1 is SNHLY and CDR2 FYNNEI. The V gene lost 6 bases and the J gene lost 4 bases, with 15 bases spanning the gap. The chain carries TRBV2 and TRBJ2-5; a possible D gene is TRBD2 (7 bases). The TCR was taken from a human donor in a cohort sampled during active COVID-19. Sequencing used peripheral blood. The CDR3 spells CASRVGGAPETQYF. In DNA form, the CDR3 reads TGTGCCAGCAGAGTGGGGGGGGCCCCAGAGACCCAGTACTTC.